This is a list of T cell receptor beta chains from one sample in a study of early T cells in non-severe SARS-CoV-2 infection. TCRdb reprocessed the 5' RACE reads via MiXCR and lists one record per CDR3 protein. The repertoire holds about 22,000 distinct CDR3 sequences, with 3.5% to 5.5% as singletons. Sequencing was carried out using whole blood. These receptor sequences come from an adult who was a healthcare worker with PCR-confirmed SARS-CoV-2 infection or an uninfected control (not recorded which). Each CDR3 is given with its conserved first and last residue. A D gene is named only where the DNA matches it firmly. Size is stated for part of the rows, as once, few or many counts, or as a class when the clone is expanded.

clone size: -; D gene: -; J gene: TRBJ1-2; V gene: TRBV7-2; CDR3 DNA: TGTGCCAGCAGTCTCGTATATGGCTACACCTTC; CDR3 protein: CASSLVYGYTF
clone size: medium-sized; D gene: -; J gene: TRBJ2-3; V gene: TRBV28; CDR3 DNA: TGTGCCAGCAGTCCCAGGGCAGGAGGCACAGATACGCAGTATTTT; CDR3 protein: CASSPRAGGTDTQYF
clone size: many; D gene: -; J gene: TRBJ2-2; V gene: TRBV19; CDR3 DNA: TGTGCCAGTAATCTAGTCGGCGGGGAGCTGTTTTTT; CDR3 protein: CASNLVGGELFF
clone size: many; D gene: -; J gene: TRBJ2-1; V gene: TRBV18; CDR3 DNA: TGTGCCAGCTCACCACCAGGGATCAGCCACAATGAGCAGTTCTTC; CDR3 protein: CASSPPGISHNEQFF
clone size: many; D gene: TRBD1; J gene: TRBJ1-1; V gene: TRBV3-1; CDR3 DNA: TGTGCCAGCAGCCACCGGGACAGGACAAACACTGAAGCTTTCTTT; CDR3 protein: CASSHRDRTNTEAFF
clone size: -; D gene: TRBD1; J gene: TRBJ1-1; V gene: TRBV11-2; CDR3 DNA: TGTGCCAGCAGCTTATCAAGAACCAGGACAGGGGTGACTGAAGCTTTCTTT; CDR3 protein: CASSLSRTRTGVTEAFF
clone size: many; D gene: TRBD2; J gene: TRBJ2-1; V gene: TRBV4-2; CDR3 DNA: TGTGCCAGCAGGGTAGCGGGCGCCTCCAATGAGCAGTTCTTC; CDR3 protein: CASRVAGASNEQFF
clone size: medium-sized; D gene: TRBD2; J gene: TRBJ2-1; V gene: TRBV12-3/TRBV12-4; CDR3 DNA: TGTGCCAGCAGTTTCTTCCAACTAGCGGGAGCCTTCAATGAGCAGTTCTTC; CDR3 protein: CASSFFQLAGAFNEQFF
clone size: -; D gene: -; J gene: TRBJ2-6; V gene: TRBV12-3/TRBV12-4; CDR3 DNA: TGTGCCAGCAGTTTAGCCTCTGGGGCCAACGTCCTGACTTTC; CDR3 protein: CASSLASGANVLTF
clone size: few; D gene: TRBD2; J gene: TRBJ2-1; V gene: TRBV7-2; CDR3 DNA: TGTGCCAGCAGTTCTAGCGGGACAAACTACAATGAGCAGTTCTTC; CDR3 protein: CASSSSGTNYNEQFF
clone size: many; D gene: TRBD2; J gene: TRBJ2-7; V gene: TRBV29-1; CDR3 DNA: TGCAGCGCCGCCCGACTAGCGGGATCCTACGAGCAGTACTTC; CDR3 protein: CSAARLAGSYEQYF
clone size: medium-sized; D gene: -; J gene: TRBJ2-7; V gene: TRBV4-3; CDR3 DNA: TGCGCCAGCAGCCAAGACCCCGGACAGACCTACTACGAGCAGTACTTC; CDR3 protein: CASSQDPGQTYYEQYF
clone size: many; D gene: TRBD2; J gene: TRBJ2-1; V gene: TRBV12-3/TRBV12-4; CDR3 DNA: TGTGCCAGCAGTTTAATTCTAGCGGGAGTCCACGGAGGGGTAGGCAATGAGCAGTTCTTC; CDR3 protein: CASSLILAGVHGGVGNEQFF
clone size: many; D gene: -; J gene: TRBJ2-4; V gene: TRBV5-1; CDR3 DNA: TGCGCCAGCAGCCGAGATCTCCAGACAGACCAACCACGCCTAGCCAAAAACATTCAGTACTTC; CDR3 protein: CASSRDLQTDQPRLAKNIQYF
clone size: medium-sized; D gene: -; J gene: TRBJ1-5; V gene: TRBV7-6; CDR3 DNA: TGTGCCAGCAGCTTAGGAGCCGGATTTAATCAGCCCCAGCATTTT; CDR3 protein: CASSLGAGFNQPQHF
clone size: many; D gene: -; J gene: TRBJ2-4; V gene: TRBV6-2/TRBV6-3; CDR3 DNA: TGTGCCAGCAGTTCCCGGACAGATTTAGCCAAAAACATTCAGTACTTC; CDR3 protein: CASSSRTDLAKNIQYF
clone size: -; D gene: -; J gene: TRBJ2-3; V gene: TRBV7-3; CDR3 DNA: TGTGCCAACAGCCCAACACAGGGAGCAGATACGCAGTATTTT; CDR3 protein: CANSPTQGADTQYF
clone size: many; D gene: -; J gene: TRBJ2-1; V gene: TRBV27; CDR3 DNA: TGTGCCAGCAGTTCGTACAGGGGCCCTCCCAGCGGGCCAACCTACAATGAGCAGTTCTTC; CDR3 protein: CASSSYRGPPSGPTYNEQFF
clone size: many; D gene: -; J gene: TRBJ1-5; V gene: TRBV10-3; CDR3 DNA: TGTGCCAGCGACAGCGGCAATCAGCCCCAGCATTTT; CDR3 protein: CASDSGNQPQHF
clone size: many; D gene: TRBD2; J gene: TRBJ2-7; V gene: TRBV5-1; CDR3 DNA: TGCGCCAGCAGCCCGGGACTAGCGGGAAAAGGTTCCGAGCAGTACTTC; CDR3 protein: CASSPGLAGKGSEQYF
clone size: few; D gene: TRBD2; J gene: TRBJ2-1; V gene: TRBV14; CDR3 DNA: TGTGCCAGCAGCCAAGAAGGTAGCGGGGCCTACAATGAGCAGTTCTTC; CDR3 protein: CASSQEGSGAYNEQFF
clone size: many; D gene: TRBD2; J gene: TRBJ2-1; V gene: TRBV7-9; CDR3 DNA: TGTGCCAGCAGCTTGGCGGGAGGAGACAATGAGCAGTTCTTC; CDR3 protein: CASSLAGGDNEQFF
clone size: many; D gene: -; J gene: TRBJ2-1; V gene: TRBV28; CDR3 DNA: TGTGCCAGCCTTAGGCCTAACAATGAGCAGTTCTTC; CDR3 protein: CASLRPNNEQFF
clone size: many; D gene: -; J gene: TRBJ2-7; V gene: TRBV21-1; CDR3 DNA: TGTGCCAGCAGCAAAGATCGGGGCATCTACGAGCAGTACTTC; CDR3 protein: CASSKDRGIYEQYF
clone size: few; D gene: -; J gene: TRBJ2-7; V gene: TRBV20-1; CDR3 DNA: TGCAGTGCCTTCAGTGATAGAACCTACGAGCAGTACTTC; CDR3 protein: CSAFSDRTYEQYF
clone size: -; D gene: -; J gene: TRBJ1-2; V gene: TRBV6-2/TRBV6-3; CDR3 DNA: TGTGCCAGCAGTTACGGGCGAAACTATGGCTACACCTTC; CDR3 protein: CASSYGRNYGYTF
clone size: many; D gene: -; J gene: TRBJ2-7; V gene: TRBV7-2; CDR3 DNA: TGTGCCAGCAGCCCAATAGCTAGCGTCTCCTACGAGCAGTACTTC; CDR3 protein: CASSPIASVSYEQYF
clone size: -; D gene: TRBD1; J gene: TRBJ1-2; V gene: TRBV19; CDR3 DNA: TGTGCCAGTAGTCCCCCAGCCGGGACAGGGGGCCGCGTCTCCTATGGCTACACCTTC; CDR3 protein: CASSPPAGTGGRVSYGYTF